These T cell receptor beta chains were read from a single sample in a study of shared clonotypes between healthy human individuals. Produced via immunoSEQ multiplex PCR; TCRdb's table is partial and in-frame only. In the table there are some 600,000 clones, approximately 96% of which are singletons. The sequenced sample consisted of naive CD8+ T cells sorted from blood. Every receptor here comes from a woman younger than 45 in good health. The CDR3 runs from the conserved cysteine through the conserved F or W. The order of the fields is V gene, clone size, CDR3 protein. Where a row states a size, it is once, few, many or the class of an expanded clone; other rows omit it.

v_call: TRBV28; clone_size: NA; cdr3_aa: CASSLTENNEQFF
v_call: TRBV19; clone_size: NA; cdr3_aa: CASSARGGETYEQYF
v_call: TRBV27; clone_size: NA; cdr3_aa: CASSLLGGTYEQYF
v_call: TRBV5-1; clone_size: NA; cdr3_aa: CASSLAVGLNTEAFF
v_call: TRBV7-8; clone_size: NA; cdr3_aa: CASNPLGQGVETQYF
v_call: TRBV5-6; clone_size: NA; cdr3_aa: CASSLFRGLAGVEQYF
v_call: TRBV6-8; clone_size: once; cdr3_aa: CASSRQGRGETQYF
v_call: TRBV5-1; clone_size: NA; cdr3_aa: CASSLRLAENTGELFF
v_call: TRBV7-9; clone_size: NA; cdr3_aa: CASSLQGYEQYF
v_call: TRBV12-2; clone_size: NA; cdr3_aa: CASRLVGGLAGPYEQYF
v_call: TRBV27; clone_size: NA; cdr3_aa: CASTSVFSNTGELFF
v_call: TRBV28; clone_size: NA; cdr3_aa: CASSSIDIYEQYF
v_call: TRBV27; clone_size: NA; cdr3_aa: CASSFLTGTDTQYF
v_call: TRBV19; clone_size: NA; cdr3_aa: CASSAHPSGTDYNEQFF
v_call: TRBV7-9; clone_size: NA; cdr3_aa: CASSRAGEQFF
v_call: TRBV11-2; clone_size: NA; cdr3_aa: CASRGTDYEAFF
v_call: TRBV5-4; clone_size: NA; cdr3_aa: CASSGVDSLLEAFF
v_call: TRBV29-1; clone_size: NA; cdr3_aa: CSVYNYEQYF
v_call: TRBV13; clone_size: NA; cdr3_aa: CASSPTPTGTYEQYF
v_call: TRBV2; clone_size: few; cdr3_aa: CARLFSEAFF
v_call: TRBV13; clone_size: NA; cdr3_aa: CASSSWERANYEQYF
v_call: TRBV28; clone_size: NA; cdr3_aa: CASSSGTGGAEQYF
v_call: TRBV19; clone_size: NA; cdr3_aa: CASSILGRNNEQFF
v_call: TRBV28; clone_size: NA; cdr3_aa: CASTINVRGQVDDTEAFF
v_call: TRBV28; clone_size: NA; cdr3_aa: CASSFEGADEQYF
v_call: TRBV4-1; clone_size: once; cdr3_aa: CASSQQVGRETQYF
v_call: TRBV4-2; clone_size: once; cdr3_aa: CASSQSGTISGYEQYF
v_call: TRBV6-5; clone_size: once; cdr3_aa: CASRPASGNEQFF
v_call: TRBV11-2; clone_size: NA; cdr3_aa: CASSSLGGRGAGELFF
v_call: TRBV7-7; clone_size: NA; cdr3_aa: CASSLSGDHMQYF
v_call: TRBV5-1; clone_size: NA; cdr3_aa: CASSPLVGTQYF
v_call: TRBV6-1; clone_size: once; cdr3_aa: CASSEFRTGTQPQHF
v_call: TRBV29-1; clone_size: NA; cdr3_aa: CSVGSTEAFF
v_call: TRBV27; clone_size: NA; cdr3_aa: CASSGAGGNQPQHF
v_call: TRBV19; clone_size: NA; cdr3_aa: CASSITSGQHMNTEAFF
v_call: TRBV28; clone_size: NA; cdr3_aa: CASPPPRYNEQFF
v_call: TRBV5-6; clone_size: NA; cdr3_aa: CASSFGVEQYF
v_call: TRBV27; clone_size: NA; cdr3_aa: CASSLEGRLSGELFF
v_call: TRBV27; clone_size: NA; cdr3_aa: CAIRGVGVNTEAFF
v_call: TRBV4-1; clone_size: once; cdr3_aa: CASSLRPGFVGQGAVFYGYTF
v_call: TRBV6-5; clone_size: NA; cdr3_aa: CASSYGGSTYEQYF
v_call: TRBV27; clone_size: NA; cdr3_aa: CASSFWGREAFF
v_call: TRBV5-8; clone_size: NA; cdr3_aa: CASSLGTLNSPLHF
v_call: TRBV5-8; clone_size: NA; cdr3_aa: CASSGMDRVGEKLFF
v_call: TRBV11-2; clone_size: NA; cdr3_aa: CASSHGTGGSEQYF
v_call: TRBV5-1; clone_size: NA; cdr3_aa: CASSWTSGRGANTGELFF
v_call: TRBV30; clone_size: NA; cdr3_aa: CAFRQLNEKLFF
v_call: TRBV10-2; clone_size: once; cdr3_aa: CASSDGNSYEQYF
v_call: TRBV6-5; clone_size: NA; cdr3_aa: CASRRGREAFF
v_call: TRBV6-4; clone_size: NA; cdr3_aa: CASSDLGGTSGTGELFF
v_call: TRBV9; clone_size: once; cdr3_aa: CASSASSGVLANEQFF
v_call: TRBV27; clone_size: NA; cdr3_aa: CASSTGTSAYEQYF
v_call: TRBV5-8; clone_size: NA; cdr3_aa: CATRGLAGEQFF
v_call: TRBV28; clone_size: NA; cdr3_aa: CASSLLGLETDTQYF
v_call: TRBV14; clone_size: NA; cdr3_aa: CASSLQGIYGYTF
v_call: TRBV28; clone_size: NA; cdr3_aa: CASSYRDRLADIQYF
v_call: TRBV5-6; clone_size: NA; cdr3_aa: CASTTFIGIEGQYF